Shown below are 32 T cell receptor beta chains from a single sample sequenced in a study of cytomegalovirus exposure and HLA in healthy donors. The PCR was carried out with 60 Vbeta primers and 13 Jbeta primers. Method: immunoSEQ multiplex PCR; TCRdb's copy keeps in-frame clones and lacks some. Of around 130,000 clones listed, around 75% are singletons. Sample: PBMCs. The receptors here all came from a man aged 30-40 years in good health and CMV-seronegative.

Regarding this clone: The junction differs from germline at one of its ends, possibly a read error. This rearrangement joins TRBV14 to TRBJ2-7; D may be TRBD2 (6 bases). This CDR3 is 14 amino acids long. CDR1 is SGHDN, CDR2 FVKESK, per germline. CDR3 sequence: CASKSGSQSYEQHF. CDR3 sequence (DNA): TGTGCCAGCAAGAGCGGGTCTCAATCCTACGAGCAGCACTTC.

This chain uses TRBV7-2 with TRBJ1-2, with D unresolved. Germline assignment: CDR1 SGHTA and CDR2 FQGNSA. Trimming cost V 4 bases and J 3 bases, with 15 bases left between them. This CDR3 region has 15 residues. This CDR3 is CASSWTHGVDYGYTF. In DNA form, the CDR3 reads TGTGCCAGCAGCTGGACCCACGGGGTCGACTATGGCTACACCTTC.

This clone has more than one count but fewer than ten. V is TRBV4-3 and J is TRBJ1-2; 10 bases fit TRBD1. V gave up 4 bases and J gave up 6 bases; unmatched junction bases: 2. The CDR3 extends over 13 amino acids. Germline V gives CDR1 LGHNA, CDR2 YSLEER. This CDR3 reads CASSLDRGHGYTF. Here the CDR3 DNA reads TGCGCCAGCAGCCTAGACAGGGGGCATGGCTACACCTTC.

CDR3 region: CASSLGGISRYNEQFF. The CDR3 DNA follows: TGTGCCAGCAGCTTGGGAGGGATAAGTCGCTACAATGAGCAGTTCTTC. This rearrangement joins TRBV5-4 to TRBJ2-1, with D tentatively TRBD2 (5 bases). V was shortened by 0 bases and J by 3 bases, with 13 bases between the two germline ends. In germline, CDR1 is SGHNT, CDR2 YYREEE (reference sequence). CDR3 size: 16 residues.

Points on this clone: A junction end diverges from the germline sequence, so it may reflect a read error. This sequence joins TRBV7-9 and TRBJ2-5, with 7 bases identical to TRBD1. This CDR3 is 15 amino acids long. Germline-derived CDR1 and CDR2 are SEHNR and FQNEAQ (reference sequence). CDR3 amino acids: CSSSPRTGLQETQYF. The CDR3 coding sequence is TGTTCCAGCAGCCCCAGGACAGGCCTTCAAGAGACCCAGTACTTC.

The chain recombines TRBV6-4 with TRBJ2-3; 7 bases align to TRBD2. From germline, CDR1 is MRHNA and CDR2 SNTAGT. The CDR3 runs to 15 residues. V dropped 5 bases and J dropped 2; count of bases not matched to a gene: 7. CDR3 nucleotides: TGTGCCAGCAGTAGATTAGCGGGCTACACAGATACGCAGTATTTT. Its translation: CASSRLAGYTDTQYF.

The V call is TRBV6-5, the J call TRBJ1-2, with D possibly TRBD1 on 5 matching bases. From germline, CDR1 is MNHEY and CDR2 SVGAGI. This CDR3 is 14 amino acids long. V lost 5 bases to trimming and J lost 3 bases, with 13 bases between them. The CDR3: CASSLRRADYGYTF. CDR3 sequence (DNA): TGTGCCAGCAGTCTACGCAGGGCGGACTATGGCTACACCTTC.

J is TRBJ2-1 and V is TRBV25-1; 8 positions agree with TRBD2. This CDR3 spans 15 amino acids. Germline loops: CDR1 MGHDK, CDR2 SYGVNS. V was clipped by 3 bases and J by 1 base; unmatched bases: 2. The CDR3 nucleotides read TGTGCCAGCAGTGAGTCGGGAGGGTCCTACAATGAGCAGTTCTTC. Its translation: CASSESGGSYNEQFF.

This chain uses TRBV5-1 with TRBJ2-3, with 8 bases identical to TRBD1. Germline assignment: CDR1 SGHRS and CDR2 YFSETQ. The J segment lost 2 bases and the V segment lost 4 bases, leaving 12 bases of the junction unmatched. The CDR3 contains 17 residues. The CDR3 loop is CASSSKGAGGFTDTQYF. The CDR3 DNA reads as TGCGCCAGCAGCAGTAAGGGGGCAGGGGGCTTCACAGATACGCAGTATTTT.

CDR3: CASSQSVSGTTYEQYF. The CDR3 DNA follows: TGTGCCAGCAGCCAAAGCGTTAGCGGGACGACCTACGAGCAGTACTTC. J is TRBJ2-7 and V is TRBV4-2; the match to TRBD2 covers 8 bases. The CDR3 has 16 residues. Germline V gives CDR1 LGHNA, CDR2 YNFKEQ. V lost 2 bases and J lost 2; bases outside the gene matches: 8.

The table lists this clone with a few counts. The CDR3 reads CASSGSGLYEQYF. The CDR3 nucleotides are TGTGCCAGCAGCGGGAGTGGGTTATACGAGCAGTACTTC. The gene calls are TRBV28 and TRBJ2-7, with a tentative D call TRBD2 (6 bases). Trimming cost V 6 bases and J 4 bases, with 13 bases left between them. The CDR3 covers 13 residues. Germline-derived CDR1 and CDR2 are MDHEN and SYDVKM.

At least ten counts were recorded for this clone. V and J are TRBV5-6 and TRBJ2-7, with TRBD2 matching over 8 bases. The CDR3 is made up of 14 amino acids. Germline loops: CDR1 SGHDT, CDR2 YYEEEE. The V and J ends lost 2 bases and 5 bases, in that order; junction bases with no gene match: 6. CDR3 bases: TGTGCCAGCAGCTTCCGGCGGGGGGCAAACGAGCAGTACTTC. Protein product: CASSFRRGANEQYF.

The chain recombines TRBV13 with TRBJ2-2; 7 nucleotides agree with TRBD1. Unmatched junction bases numbered 14, after V lost 2 bases and J lost 5 bases. CDR1 is PRHDT, CDR2 FYEKMQ, per germline (reference sequence). The CDR3 loop spans 18 amino acids. The CDR3 is CASSLSDFGTDITGELFF. The CDR3 DNA follows: TGTGCCAGCAGCTTATCGGATTTTGGGACAGACATAACCGGGGAGCTGTTTTTT.

The table lists this clone with a few counts. This chain connects TRBV5-6 to TRBJ2-7, with 11 bases aligning to TRBD1. The junction had 6 bases not matched to a gene; V was cut back by 0 bases and J by 4 bases. The length of the CDR3 is 16 residues. Germline values: CDR1 SGHDT, CDR2 YYEEEE. CDR3 residues: CASSLAWDRGLYEQYF. The CDR3 DNA sequence: TGTGCCAGCAGCTTGGCGTGGGACAGGGGGTTGTACGAGCAGTACTTC.

Only one count was recorded for this clone. The chain joins TRBV5-1 to TRBJ1-4, with D tentatively TRBD1 (6 bases). V dropped 2 bases and J dropped 8 bases, with 16 bases sitting between them. This CDR3 comprises 15 residues. The germline gives CDR1 SGHRS, CDR2 YFSETQ. The CDR3 sequence is CASSFEQGPKEKLFF. CDR3 sequence (DNA): TGCGCCAGCAGCTTTGAGCAGGGGCCGAAAGAAAAACTGTTTTTT.

The chain combines TRBV4-3 with TRBJ2-5; the match to TRBD2 covers 7 bases. The V gene end was trimmed by 0 bases and the J gene end by 6 bases; junction bases not matched to a gene: 10. Germline V gene data show CDR1 as LGHNA and CDR2 as YSLEER. The CDR3 sequence is 16 residues long. DNA for the CDR3: TGCGCCAGCAGCCAAGAAGAGCGGGGTTTAAAAAAGACCCAGTACTTC. Its protein product is CASSQEERGLKKTQYF.

The rearrangement links TRBV5-1 to TRBJ2-5, with 11 bases aligning to TRBD2. Trimming at V came to 2 bases and at J to 3 bases, leaving 12 bases not matched to a gene. CDR3 length: 18 amino acids. From germline, CDR1 is SGHRS and CDR2 YFSETQ. The CDR3 DNA reads TGCGCCAGCAGCTTCGGCCCGGGACTAGCGGATTTCAAAGAGACCCAGTACTTC. Encoded protein: CASSFGPGLADFKETQYF.

The rearrangement links TRBV4-3 to TRBJ2-3; TRBD1 aligns across 9 bases. V lost 4 bases to trimming and J lost 3 bases; unmatched junction nucleotides: 5. The V gene's germline CDR1 is LGHNA and CDR2 YSLEER. The CDR3 spans 15 residues. This CDR3 is CASSRDRARTDTQYF. The CDR3 DNA is TGCGCCAGCAGCCGGGACAGGGCTAGAACAGATACGCAGTATTTT.

V gene TRBV18 combines with J gene TRBJ2-1; TRBD2 might be the D (5 bases). CDR1 and CDR2 (germline): KGHSH, LQKENI. The CDR3 runs 14 residues. V gave up 3 bases and J gave up 3 bases, with 9 bases separating them. CDR3 coding DNA: TGTGCCAGCTCACCCTTAGCGAACTACAATGAGCAGTTCTTC. Residues: CASSPLANYNEQFF.

The chain has TRBV15 and TRBJ2-7; possibly TRBD1 for D (6 bases). V was pared by 1 base and J by 2 bases, with 21 bases between. This CDR3 region has 18 residues. CDR1 is LNHNV, CDR2 YYDKDF, per germline (reference sequence). The DNA of the CDR3 is TGTGCCACCAGCAGAGTCGTCAAGGCAGGGGTTTCTACCTACGAGCAGTACTTC. It specifies CATSRVVKAGVSTYEQYF.

This chain links TRBV4-2 with TRBJ2-3; possibly TRBD2 for D (5 bases). Germline lookup yields CDR1 LGHNA and CDR2 YNFKEQ. V shed 4 bases and J shed 0 bases, with 17 bases lying between them. The CDR3 covers 17 residues. CDR3 protein: CASSLRSGGLSTDTQYF. In DNA form, the CDR3 reads TGTGCCAGCAGCCTCCGGAGTGGCGGGCTGAGCACAGATACGCAGTATTTT.

The genes are TRBV18 and TRBJ1-1, with D possibly being TRBD1 (5 bases). Germline V lookup: CDR1 KGHSH, CDR2 LQKENI. The CDR3 has 16 amino acids. V was clipped by 0 bases and J by 6 bases, with 17 bases between them. Here the CDR3 DNA reads TGTGCCAGCTCACCACCTTGGGGGGGAATAACCGCTGAAGCTTTCTTT. The encoded protein is CASSPPWGGITAEAFF.

This chain uses TRBV5-5 with TRBJ1-1; D possibly corresponds to TRBD1 (5 bases). Looked up from germline, CDR1 is SGHKS and CDR2 is YYEKEE (reference sequence). Trimming removed 0 bases from V and 4 bases from J, with 13 bases in between. CDR3 length: 15 residues. CDR3 protein: CASSLGIGVATEAFF. The DNA of the CDR3 is TGTGCCAGCAGCTTGGGGATAGGGGTGGCCACTGAAGCTTTCTTT.

The chain employs TRBV28 and TRBJ2-1; weak D call: TRBD2 (6 bases). Germline CDR1 reads MDHEN; CDR2 reads SYDVKM. The ends were cut back, 5 bases at V and 10 bases at J, with 18 bases in the middle. The CDR3 spans 14 residues. CDR3: CASSPPYGAGEQFF. CDR3 coding DNA: TGTGCCAGCAGTCCTCCCTATGGGGCGGGGGAGCAGTTCTTC.

This clone was seen only a few times. The V gene is TRBV7-2, the J gene TRBJ2-7, with D possibly matching TRBD2 (6 bases). This CDR3 contains 16 residues. The V gene's germline CDR1 is SGHTA and CDR2 FQGNSA. Deletions cut 3 bases from V and 0 bases from J, with 15 bases between. The CDR3 sequence is CASSLAGTQTSYEQYF. CDR3 nucleotide sequence: TGTGCCAGCAGCTTGGCGGGAACCCAAACCTCCTACGAGCAGTACTTC.

V and J are TRBV4-3 and TRBJ2-5; D unclear. Germline V gene data show CDR1 as LGHNA and CDR2 as YSLEER. V was clipped by 0 bases and J by 1 base, with 9 bases between them. The CDR3 sequence is 15 residues long. CDR3 sequence reads: CASSQDTGPQETQYF. The CDR3 region has the DNA TGCGCCAGCAGCCAAGATACCGGTCCCCAAGAGACCCAGTACTTC.

This clone was recorded only once. The chain combines TRBV28 with TRBJ1-6; no clear D. V lost 6 bases and J 0 bases, leaving 6 bases between the germline ends. The germline CDR1 and CDR2 sequences are MDHEN and SYDVKM. The CDR3 has 14 amino acids. CDR3 loop: CASREGSYNSPLHF. Here the CDR3 DNA reads TGTGCCAGCAGAGAGGGCTCCTATAATTCACCCCTCCACTTT.

This clone was observed a few times. V is TRBV6-5 and J is TRBJ2-1; 9 positions match TRBD1. This CDR3 has 15 residues. J gave up 5 bases and V 5 bases, and 7 bases lay outside the gene matches. Per the germline V gene, CDR1 is MNHEY and CDR2 is SVGAGI. The CDR3 DNA reads TGTGCCAGCAGTCCGACAGGGGGTTTCGACAATGAGCAGTTCTTC. Its translation is CASSPTGGFDNEQFF.

A single count supports this clone. V is TRBV27 and J is TRBJ2-7; 9 bases match TRBD2. CDR1 is MNHEY and CDR2 is SMNVEV in the germline V gene (reference sequence). The J segment lost 1 base and the V segment lost 5 bases, leaving 6 bases of the junction unmatched. The CDR3 has 15 amino acids. CDR3 residues: CASSQTSGTSYEQYF. The CDR3 nucleotides read TGTGCCAGCAGTCAGACTAGCGGCACATCCTACGAGCAGTACTTC.

This clone was seen a handful of times. This chain links TRBV27 with TRBJ2-7, with TRBD1 matching over 9 bases. Trimming at V came to 7 bases and at J to 7 bases, leaving 8 bases not matched to a gene. The CDR3 sequence is 13 residues long. CDR1 and CDR2 from the germline V gene are MNHEY and SMNVEV (reference sequence). The CDR3 sequence is CASTKQGAQEQYF. CDR3 in DNA: TGTGCCAGCACCAAACAGGGGGCGCAAGAGCAGTACTTC.

The rearrangement uses TRBV7-8 and TRBJ2-1, with 9 bases aligning to TRBD1. The CDR3 totals 17 residues. The J segment lost 11 bases and the V segment lost 5 bases, leaving 19 bases of the junction unmatched. In germline, CDR1 is SGHVS, CDR2 FQNEAQ. Here the CDR3 reads CASSRTGAYLQGNQQFF. DNA of the CDR3: TGTGCCAGCAGCAGGACAGGGGCTTATCTTCAGGGTAATCAGCAGTTCTTC.

The genes are TRBV19 and TRBJ2-7; 9 positions agree with TRBD1. V lost 3 bases to trimming and J lost 7 bases; unmatched junction nucleotides: 10. Looked up from germline, CDR1 is LNHDA and CDR2 is SQIVND (reference sequence). The CDR3 extends over 15 amino acids. DNA of the CDR3: TGTGCCAGTAGTATCGGACAGGGGCGGCGGGGGGAGCAGTACTTC. Translation: CASSIGQGRRGEQYF.